This entry concerns a single T cell receptor beta chain. What it recognizes is unknown. Here immunoSEQ multiplex PCR was the method, and the copy in TCRdb shows in-frame clones only, minus some. The sample records about 43,000 clones, around 88% being singletons. The ends lost 5 bases at V and 6 bases at J; junction bases unmatched: 4. The V gene's germline CDR1 is MDHEN and CDR2 SYDVKM. The length of the CDR3 is 12 residues. Each individual provided 1 to 8 samples (taken pretreatment and on-treatment). This entry comes from a study of PD-L1 blockade in urothelial cancer. Study-wide context: Enrolled patients had been treated previously with 0 to 3 chemotherapy regimens. General study points: Below-median pretreatment blood TCR clonality was a predictor of better survival.

The V gene is TRBV28, the J gene TRBJ2-7; 7 positions match TRBD1. The clonotype originates from a man older than 75 with urothelial cancer. Sequencing was performed on PBMCs, taken around atezolizumab (anti-PD-L1) treatment. CDR3 in DNA: TGTGCCAGCAGTCAGACAGGGTCCGAGCAGTACTTC. Residues: CASSQTGSEQYF.